The 23 T cell receptor beta chains below all came from one sample that was sequenced in a study of T cells after posttransplantation cyclophosphamide. Methotrexate plus calcineurin inhibitor accompanied controls' myeloablative marrow transplants; sampling was 1 year later. Generated by immunoSEQ multiplex PCR, the TCRdb table keeps only in-frame clones and is missing some. The table has around 9,400 clones, roughly nine tenths seen once. The starting material was PBMCs, obtained 430 to 450 days after allogeneic stem cell transplant with calcineurin inhibitor and methotrexate. All receptors derive from a male patient in his fifties who received an allogeneic stem cell transplant from an unrelated donor, was CMV-positive, and had chronic GVHD only. Part of the T cells may come from the graft donor.

The chain uses TRBV19 and TRBJ2-5; 9 nucleotides agree with TRBD2. The junction had 8 bases not matched to a gene; V was cut back by 5 bases and J by 4 bases. In germline, CDR1 is LNHDA, CDR2 SQIVND (reference sequence). This CDR3 region has 15 residues. The CDR3 is CASSQTRGGRETQYF. The CDR3 DNA reads as TGTGCCAGTAGTCAAACGCGGGGGGGCCGAGAGACCCAGTACTTC.

V usage is TRBV27 and J usage is TRBJ1-5; tentative D call: TRBD1 (6 bases). The CDR3 has 14 residues. V shed 5 bases and J shed 0 bases, with 8 bases lying between them. CDR1 and CDR2 (germline): MNHEY, SMNVEV (reference sequence). In DNA form, the CDR3 reads TGTGCCAGCAGTGACAGGCTTAGCAATCAGCCCCAGCATTTT. Amino acid sequence: CASSDRLSNQPQHF.

Notes on this clone: Other DNA sequences from this sample encode an identical CDR3 as well. The chain is built from TRBV11-2 and TRBJ1-5; 8 nucleotides agree with TRBD1. The V gene's germline CDR1 is SGHAT and CDR2 FQNNGV. V lost 0 bases, J lost 4 bases, and 8 bases stayed unmatched. The CDR3 totals 17 residues. The CDR3 DNA is TGTGCCAGCAGCTTAGATCCATCAAGACAGGGGAATCAGCCCCAGCATTTT. Translating gives CASSLDPSRQGNQPQHF.

V gene TRBV19 combines with J gene TRBJ2-7; TRBD2 aligns across 16 bases. The CDR3 length is 16 residues. Trimming at V came to 8 bases and at J to 5 bases, leaving 9 bases not matched to a gene. Germline CDR1 and CDR2: LNHDA and SQIVND (reference sequence). This CDR3 is CASSEGLAGGPDEQYF. As DNA, the CDR3 is TGTGCCAGTTCAGAGGGACTAGCGGGAGGGCCGGACGAGCAGTACTTC.

The gene calls are TRBV7-9 and TRBJ2-3; TRBD2 matches at 7 bases. With 5 bases clipped from V and 5 bases from J, the junction kept 10 bases outside the gene matches. Germline assignment: CDR1 SEHNR and CDR2 FQNEAQ (reference sequence). The CDR3 runs 15 residues. The CDR3 here is CASSRWREKVDTQYF. The CDR3 coding sequence is TGTGCCAGCAGCAGGTGGCGGGAGAAGGTAGATACGCAGTATTTT.

This clone was seen a single time. V is TRBV13 and J is TRBJ1-2; D gene uncertain. V was shortened by 5 bases and J by 4 bases, with 14 bases between the two germline ends. The CDR3 extends over 14 amino acids. Germline assignment: CDR1 PRHDT and CDR2 FYEKMQ (reference sequence). The CDR3: CASSPQTLTYGYTF. In DNA, the CDR3 is TGTGCCAGCAGCCCACAGACGCTTACCTATGGCTACACCTTC.

The chain is built from TRBV5-1 and TRBJ2-5; D is unclear. The J call may not be correct, given that the DNA end is closer to TRBJ2-7. The germline V gene encodes CDR1 SGHRS and CDR2 YFSETQ. The CDR3 is 14 residues long. The CDR3, as DNA: TGCGCCAGCAGCTTGGCGGCAGACATGGGCGAGCAGTACTTC. Translation gives CASSLAADMGEQYF.

V and J are TRBV6-5 and TRBJ2-7; a possible D gene is TRBD2 (7 bases). The CDR3 is made up of 15 amino acids. CDR1 and CDR2 (germline): MNHEY, SVGAGI. V lost 7 bases, J lost 3 bases, and 19 bases lay in between. Here the CDR3 reads CASKREGHGNYEQYF. The DNA for the CDR3 is TGTGCCAGCAAAAGGGAGGGACACGGAAACTACGAGCAGTACTTC.

This clone was observed a few times. The chain is built from TRBV4-3 and TRBJ2-7; TRBD1 agrees at 8 bases. This CDR3 has 16 residues. CDR1 is LGHNA and CDR2 is YSLEER in the germline V gene. The J segment lost 0 bases and the V segment lost 0 bases, leaving 4 bases of the junction unmatched. CDR3 residues: CASSQDRGTGSYEQYF. DNA for the CDR3: TGCGCCAGCAGCCAAGATCGGGGGACAGGCTCCTACGAGCAGTACTTC.

This clone has just one count. This chain joins TRBV7-2 and TRBJ2-4, with 15 bases fitting TRBD2. V lost 2 bases and J lost 8; bases outside the gene matches: 1. The CDR3 is made up of 15 amino acids. Per the germline V gene, CDR1 is SGHTA and CDR2 is FQGNSA. CDR3 sequence: CASSLRTSGRDIQYF. DNA of the CDR3: TGTGCCAGCAGCTTAAGGACTAGCGGGAGGGACATTCAGTACTTC.

J is TRBJ1-1 and V is TRBV10-3; no clear D gene. V was clipped by 4 bases and J by 1 base, with 7 bases between them. CDR1 and CDR2 (germline): ENHRY, SYGVKD. The CDR3 spans 13 residues. CDR3 DNA sequence: TGTGCCATCAGTGTTAGAGGGAACACTGAAGCTTTCTTT. This translates into CAISVRGNTEAFF.

Only one count was recorded for this clone. The CDR3 sequence: CASGQGRNEQFF. Here the CDR3 DNA reads TGTGCCAGTGGTCAGGGGCGCAATGAGCAGTTCTTC. J is TRBJ2-1 and V is TRBV28; TRBD1 is a possible D gene (6 bases). Trimming took off 9 bases at V and 6 bases at J, with 12 bases between the two ends. Germline CDR1 and CDR2: MDHEN and SYDVKM. The CDR3 covers 12 residues.

This rearrangement joins TRBV4-1 to TRBJ2-1, with D hard to call. Trimming removed 0 bases at V and 7 bases at J, with 7 bases between. The germline CDR1 and CDR2 sequences are MGHRA and YSYEKL. The CDR3 is 13 residues long. Written as DNA, the CDR3 is TGCGCCAGCAGCCAAGACCCCTTTAATGAGCAGTTCTTC. Its translation: CASSQDPFNEQFF.

The rearrangement joins TRBV7-8 to TRBJ1-4, with 11 positions matching TRBD1. The CDR3 totals 18 residues. J lost 2 bases, V lost 1 base, and 6 bases had no gene match. Germline lookup yields CDR1 SGHVS and CDR2 FQNEAQ. Here the CDR3 DNA reads TGTGCCAGCAGCTTAGAGCTCGGGACAGGGGGGACTAATGAAAAACTGTTTTTT. The encoded protein is CASSLELGTGGTNEKLFF.

The chain combines TRBV4-3 with TRBJ1-2; no reliable D call. From germline, CDR1 is LGHNA and CDR2 YSLEER. Trimming left V 1 base short and J 0 bases short, with 9 bases between. This CDR3 is built from 15 residues. CDR3 protein: CASSQGFGANYGYTF. The DNA for the CDR3 is TGCGCCAGCAGCCAAGGATTCGGAGCTAACTATGGCTACACCTTC.

V is TRBV5-1 and J is TRBJ1-1, with D possibly TRBD1 on 6 matching bases. Germline CDR1 and CDR2: SGHRS and YFSETQ. This CDR3 contains 13 residues. The ends were cut back, 3 bases at V and 1 base at J, with 7 bases in the middle. The CDR3 DNA is TGCGCCAGCAGCTCACAGGGGAACACTGAAGCTTTCTTT. This codes for CASSSQGNTEAFF. Drawing the rest from reference TRBV5-1 and TRBJ1-1, the complete variable domain is KAGVTQTPRYLIKTRGQQVTLSCSPISGHRSVSWYQQTPGQGLQFLFEYFSETQRNKGNFPGRFSGRQFSNSRSEMNVSTLELGDSALYLCASSSQGNTEAFFGQGTRLTVV.

The chain uses TRBV6-5 and TRBJ1-2; unclear D gene. V was clipped by 5 bases and J by 3 bases, with 10 bases between them. The CDR3 spans 13 residues. CDR1 and CDR2 from the germline V gene are MNHEY and SVGAGI. The CDR3 region is CASSTPRDYGYTF. DNA of the CDR3: TGTGCCAGCAGTACGCCGAGGGACTATGGCTACACCTTC.

The rearrangement links TRBV6-5 to TRBJ2-2; D is perhaps TRBD1 (6 bases). The V gene's germline CDR1 is MNHEY and CDR2 SVGAGI. CDR3 size: 15 residues. V lost 2 bases, J lost 6 bases, and 13 bases lay in between. The DNA for the CDR3 is TGTGCCAGCAGTTACCTACTATCAGGGGCCGGGGAGCTGTTTTTT. Translating gives CASSYLLSGAGELFF.

This chain joins TRBV19 and TRBJ2-7; 8 nucleotides align to TRBD1. Germline CDR1 is LNHDA and CDR2 is SQIVND (reference sequence). This CDR3 region has 13 residues. The junction had 3 bases not matched to a gene; V was cut back by 6 bases and J by 2 bases. The CDR3 loop is CASRGGQAYEQYF. In DNA form, the CDR3 reads TGTGCCAGTAGGGGGGGACAGGCCTACGAGCAGTACTTC.

This clone was counted only a few times. V and J are TRBV7-3 and TRBJ2-1, with a possible D match to TRBD1 (6 bases). The CDR3 contains 13 residues. CDR1 and CDR2 from the germline V gene are SGHTA and FQGTGA. V shed 3 bases and J shed 6 bases, with 9 bases lying between them. The CDR3, as DNA: TGTGCCAGCAGCTTCCTACAGGGCAATGAGCAGTTCTTC. Encoded protein: CASSFLQGNEQFF.

The CDR3 DNA is TGTGCCAGCACTCCGGCGGGGAGCTCCTATAATTCACCCCTCCACTTT. Translating gives CASTPAGSSYNSPLHF. The J gene is TRBJ1-6, the V gene TRBV28; D is ambiguous. The CDR3 runs to 16 residues. Trimming cost V 7 bases and J 0 bases, with 13 bases left between them. Germline values: CDR1 MDHEN, CDR2 SYDVKM.

This clone appeared a few times. V gene TRBV10-3 combines with J gene TRBJ1-2; possibly TRBD1 for D (5 bases). This CDR3 is built from 13 residues. Germline V CDR1 and CDR2: ENHRY, SYGVKD. V lost 3 bases and J lost 5, with 10 bases in between. CDR3 region: CAISDSRVYGYTF. For the CDR3, the DNA is TGTGCCATCAGTGACTCCAGGGTTTATGGCTACACCTTC.

J is TRBJ2-3 and V is TRBV27; maybe TRBD2 (5 bases). From germline, CDR1 is MNHEY and CDR2 SMNVEV (reference sequence). V lost 2 bases and J lost 6, with 9 bases in between. This CDR3 contains 13 residues. CDR3 amino acids: CASSLGRRDTQYF. The CDR3 region has the DNA TGTGCCAGCAGTTTAGGGAGAAGGGATACGCAGTATTTT.